What follows is one TCR beta chain and its context. Its target is unknown. This specimen belongs to a study of blood T cells in healthy people across ages. General study results and limits: Shifts in expanded clonotypes may have been confounded by donor CMV status, which was unknown.

It was with a sample-barcoded 5' primer and a J-beta primer mix that a second PCR of roughly 7 to 11 cycles was run. TCRdb independently ran MiXCR on the 5' RACE reads; one entry per CDR3 protein. The table lists hundreds of thousands of distinct CDR3 sequences, roughly 50% of them singletons. Looked up from germline, CDR1 is SGHTA and CDR2 is FQGNSA. This CDR3 spans 14 amino acids. V lost 5 bases and J lost 6, with 11 bases in between. The rearrangement joins TRBV7-2 to TRBJ1-6, with unresolved D. The receptor's source is a man aged 35-49 years in good health. Material for sequencing was blood. The chain's CDR3 is CASSPRFGNSPLHF. CDR3 DNA sequence: TGTGCCAGCAGCCCACGGTTTGGTAATTCACCCCTCCACTTT. The full variable domain, its missing parts supplied by reference TRBV7-2 and TRBJ1-6, is GAGVSQSPSNKVTEKGKDVELRCDPISGHTALYWYRQSLGQGLEFLIYFQGNSAPDKSGLPSDRFSAERTGGSVSTLTIQRTQQEDSAVYLCASSPRFGNSPLHFGNGTRLTVT.